Listed below are T cell receptor beta chains from one sample, sequenced in a study of shared clonotypes between healthy human individuals. TCRdb's copy holds only in-frame clones and misses some; the assay was immunoSEQ multiplex PCR. This sample carries around 990,000 clones, about 80% of them seen once, and the ten largest clones take approximately 0.95%. The sample consisted of memory CD4+ T cells from PBMCs. The receptors derive from a young man in good health. Some clones in this sample may be carry-over from other donors' samples. Each CDR3 is given with its conserved first and last residue. Each record gives: clone size, J gene, V gene, D gene, CDR3 protein, CDR3 DNA. D genes are given only for firm matches. Only part of the rows carry a size: once, few, many, or a class if the clone is expanded.

clone_size: -
j_call: TRBJ1-5
v_call: TRBV7-2
d_call: -
cdr3_aa: CASSLDGSLNQPQHF
cdr3_nt: TGTGCCAGCAGCTTAGACGGCAGCCTCAATCAGCCCCAGCATTTT

clone_size: -
j_call: TRBJ2-1
v_call: TRBV12-2
d_call: -
cdr3_aa: CASRLGGGSGGEQFF
cdr3_nt: TGTGCAAGTCGCTTAGGTGGCGGGAGTGGCGGTGAGCAGTTCTTC

clone_size: -
j_call: TRBJ1-4
v_call: TRBV28
d_call: -
cdr3_aa: CASTLRVYEKLFF
cdr3_nt: TGTGCCAGCACCTTGAGGGTGTATGAAAAACTGTTTTTT

clone_size: -
j_call: TRBJ2-7
v_call: TRBV10-1
d_call: TRBD2
cdr3_aa: CASSGLAGNYEQYF
cdr3_nt: TGCGCCAGCAGTGGACTAGCGGGGAACTACGAGCAGTACTTC

clone_size: -
j_call: TRBJ2-3
v_call: TRBV30
d_call: -
cdr3_aa: CAWRGLSGTDTQYF
cdr3_nt: TGTGCCTGGAGGGGGCTCTCAGGCACAGATACGCAGTATTTT

clone_size: -
j_call: TRBJ2-6
v_call: TRBV6-4
d_call: TRBD1
cdr3_aa: CASSAQGAGANVLTF
cdr3_nt: TGTGCCAGCAGTGCCCAGGGGGCTGGGGCCAACGTCCTGACTTTC

clone_size: few
j_call: TRBJ1-1
v_call: TRBV2
d_call: TRBD1
cdr3_aa: CASSVIGQGAAFF
cdr3_nt: TGTGCCAGCAGTGTCATTGGACAGGGGGCAGCTTTCTTT

clone_size: -
j_call: TRBJ2-7
v_call: TRBV5-3
d_call: TRBD2
cdr3_aa: CARSRKREGLNVYEQYF
cdr3_nt: TGTGCCAGAAGCAGGAAGCGGGAGGGCCTTAATGTCTACGAGCAGTACTTC

clone_size: -
j_call: TRBJ2-3
v_call: TRBV5-5
d_call: -
cdr3_aa: CASSLVVGTDTQYF
cdr3_nt: TGTGCCAGCAGCTTGGTAGTAGGGACAGATACGCAGTATTTT

clone_size: -
j_call: TRBJ2-2
v_call: TRBV11-1
d_call: TRBD2
cdr3_aa: CASSLLSGVNTGELFF
cdr3_nt: TGTGCCAGCAGCTTATTAAGCGGGGTGAACACCGGGGAGCTGTTTTTT

clone_size: -
j_call: TRBJ2-7
v_call: TRBV6-5
d_call: -
cdr3_aa: CASRGRRQIYEQYF
cdr3_nt: TGTGCCAGCAGGGGTAGGAGACAGATCTACGAGCAGTACTTC

clone_size: -
j_call: TRBJ2-3
v_call: TRBV19
d_call: -
cdr3_aa: CASSISPGTTDTQYF
cdr3_nt: TGTGCCAGTAGTATAAGTCCAGGGACCACAGATACGCAGTATTTT

clone_size: -
j_call: TRBJ2-5
v_call: TRBV28
d_call: -
cdr3_aa: CASSPRVLRTQYF
cdr3_nt: TGTGCCAGCAGTCCCAGGGTTTTGCGGACCCAGTACTTC

clone_size: -
j_call: TRBJ2-7
v_call: TRBV6-1
d_call: -
cdr3_aa: CASSGTRFFEQYF
cdr3_nt: TGTGCCAGCAGCGGGACCCGGTTCTTCGAGCAGTACTTC